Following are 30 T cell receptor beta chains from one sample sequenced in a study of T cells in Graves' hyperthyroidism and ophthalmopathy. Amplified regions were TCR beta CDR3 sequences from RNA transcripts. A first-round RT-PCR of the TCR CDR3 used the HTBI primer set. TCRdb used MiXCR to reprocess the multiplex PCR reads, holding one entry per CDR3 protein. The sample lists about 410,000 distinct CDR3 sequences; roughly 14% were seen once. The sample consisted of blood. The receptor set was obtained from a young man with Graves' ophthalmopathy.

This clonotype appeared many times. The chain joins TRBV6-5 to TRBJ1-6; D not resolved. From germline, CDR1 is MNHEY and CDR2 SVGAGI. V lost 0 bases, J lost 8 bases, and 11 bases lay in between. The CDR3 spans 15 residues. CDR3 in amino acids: CASSYSGPRYSPLHF. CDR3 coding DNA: TGTGCCAGCAGTTACTCTGGCCCACGGTATTCACCCCTCCACTTT.

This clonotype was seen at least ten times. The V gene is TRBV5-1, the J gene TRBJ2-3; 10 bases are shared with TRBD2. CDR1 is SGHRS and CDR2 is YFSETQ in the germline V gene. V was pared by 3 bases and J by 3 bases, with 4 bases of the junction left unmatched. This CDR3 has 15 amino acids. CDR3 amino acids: CASSWSGRATDTQYF. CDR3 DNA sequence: TGCGCCAGCAGCTGGAGCGGGAGGGCGACAGATACGCAGTATTTT.

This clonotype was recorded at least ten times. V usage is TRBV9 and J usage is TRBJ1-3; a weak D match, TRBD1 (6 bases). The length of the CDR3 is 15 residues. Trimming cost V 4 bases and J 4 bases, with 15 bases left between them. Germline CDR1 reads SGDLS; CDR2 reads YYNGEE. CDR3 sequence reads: CASSQRGTPGNTIYF. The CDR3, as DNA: TGTGCCAGCAGCCAGAGGGGGACGCCCGGAAACACCATATATTTT.

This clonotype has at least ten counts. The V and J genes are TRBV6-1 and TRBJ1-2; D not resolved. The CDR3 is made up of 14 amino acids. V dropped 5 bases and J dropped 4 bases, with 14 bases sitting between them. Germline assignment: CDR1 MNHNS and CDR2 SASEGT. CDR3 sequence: CASSYGRQSYGYTF. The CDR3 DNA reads TGTGCCAGCAGTTACGGGCGGCAGTCCTATGGCTACACCTTC.

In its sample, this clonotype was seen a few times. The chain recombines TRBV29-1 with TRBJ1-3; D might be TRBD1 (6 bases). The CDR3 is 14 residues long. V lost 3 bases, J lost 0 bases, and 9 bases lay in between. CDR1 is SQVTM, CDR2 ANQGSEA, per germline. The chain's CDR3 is CSVDRTVSGNTIYF. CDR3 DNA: TGCAGCGTTGATAGGACAGTCTCTGGAAACACCATATATTTT.

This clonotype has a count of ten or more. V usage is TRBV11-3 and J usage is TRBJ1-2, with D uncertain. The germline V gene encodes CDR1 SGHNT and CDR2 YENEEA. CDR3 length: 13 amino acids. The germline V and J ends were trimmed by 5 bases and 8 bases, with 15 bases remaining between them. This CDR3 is CASSPPYGVGYTF. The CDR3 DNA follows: TGTGCCAGCAGCCCCCCGTATGGGGTAGGCTACACCTTC.

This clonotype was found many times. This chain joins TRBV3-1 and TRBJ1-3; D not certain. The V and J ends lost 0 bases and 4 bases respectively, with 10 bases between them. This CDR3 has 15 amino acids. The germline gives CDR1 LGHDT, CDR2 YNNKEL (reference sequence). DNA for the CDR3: TGTGCCAGCAGCCAAGATACACAACGGGGAAACACCATATATTTT. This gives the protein CASSQDTQRGNTIYF.

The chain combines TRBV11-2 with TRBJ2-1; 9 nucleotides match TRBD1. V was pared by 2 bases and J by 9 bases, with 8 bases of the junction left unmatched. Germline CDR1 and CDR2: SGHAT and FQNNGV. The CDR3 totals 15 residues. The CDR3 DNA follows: TGTGCCAGCAGCTTAAGGGGGACAGGGATTGGTGAGCAGTTCTTC. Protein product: CASSLRGTGIGEQFF.

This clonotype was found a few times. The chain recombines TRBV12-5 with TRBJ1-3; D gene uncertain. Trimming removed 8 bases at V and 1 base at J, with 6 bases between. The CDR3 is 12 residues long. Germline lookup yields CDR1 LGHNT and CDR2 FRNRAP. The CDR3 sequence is CASSRSGNTIYF. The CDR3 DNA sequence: TGTGCTAGTAGTAGGTCTGGAAACACCATATATTTT.

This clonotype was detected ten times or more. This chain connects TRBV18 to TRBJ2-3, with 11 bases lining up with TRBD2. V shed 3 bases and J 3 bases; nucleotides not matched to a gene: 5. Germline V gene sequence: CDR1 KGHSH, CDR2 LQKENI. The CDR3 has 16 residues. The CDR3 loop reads CASSPLTSGATDTQYF. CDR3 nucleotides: TGTGCCAGCTCACCTTTGACTAGCGGGGCGACAGATACGCAGTATTTT.

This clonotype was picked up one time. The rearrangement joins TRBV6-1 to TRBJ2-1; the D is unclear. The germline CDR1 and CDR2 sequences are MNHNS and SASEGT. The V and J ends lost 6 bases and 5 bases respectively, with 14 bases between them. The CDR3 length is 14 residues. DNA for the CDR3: TGTGCCAGCAGCCCCTCGCCCAGTGACAATGAGCAGTTCTTC. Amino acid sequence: CASSPSPSDNEQFF.

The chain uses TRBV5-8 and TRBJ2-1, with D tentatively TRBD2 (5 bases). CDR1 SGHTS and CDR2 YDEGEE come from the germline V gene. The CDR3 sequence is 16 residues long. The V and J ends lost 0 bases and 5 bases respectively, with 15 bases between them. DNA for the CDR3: TGTGCCAGCAGCTTGGTTAGCGCGGCGGGTGACAATGAGCAGTTCTTC. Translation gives CASSLVSAAGDNEQFF.

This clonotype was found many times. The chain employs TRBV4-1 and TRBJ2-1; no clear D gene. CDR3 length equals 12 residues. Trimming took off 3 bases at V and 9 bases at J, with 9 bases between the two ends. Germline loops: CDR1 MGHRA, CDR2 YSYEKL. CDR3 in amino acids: CASSHWIGEQFF. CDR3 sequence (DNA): TGCGCCAGCAGCCATTGGATCGGTGAGCAGTTCTTC.

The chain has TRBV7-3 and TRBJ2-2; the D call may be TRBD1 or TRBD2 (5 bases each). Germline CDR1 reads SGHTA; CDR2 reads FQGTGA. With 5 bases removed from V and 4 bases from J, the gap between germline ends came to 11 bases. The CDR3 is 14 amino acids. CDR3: CASSPGPSTGELFF. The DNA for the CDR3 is TGTGCCAGCAGCCCGGGACCTAGCACCGGGGAGCTGTTTTTT.

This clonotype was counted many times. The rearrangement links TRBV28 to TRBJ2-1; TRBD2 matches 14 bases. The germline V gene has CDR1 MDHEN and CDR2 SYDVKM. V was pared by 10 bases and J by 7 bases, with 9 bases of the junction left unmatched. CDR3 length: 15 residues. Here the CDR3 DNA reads TGTGCCACCCACCCAGGGACTAGCGGGAGAAATGAGCAGTTCTTC. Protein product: CATHPGTSGRNEQFF.

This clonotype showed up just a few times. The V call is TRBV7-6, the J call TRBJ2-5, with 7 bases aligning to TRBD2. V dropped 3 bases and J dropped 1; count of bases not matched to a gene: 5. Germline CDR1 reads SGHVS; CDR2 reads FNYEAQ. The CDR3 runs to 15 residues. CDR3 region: CASSFLAERQETQYF. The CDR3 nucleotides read TGTGCCAGCAGCTTTCTAGCGGAACGCCAAGAGACCCAGTACTTC.

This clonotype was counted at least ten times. Here the CDR3 reads CASSTGLAGPLYNEQFF. For the CDR3, the DNA is TGCGCCAGCAGTACCGGACTAGCGGGGCCGCTCTACAATGAGCAGTTCTTC. The chain couples TRBV10-2 to TRBJ2-1; 12 nucleotides agree with TRBD2. CDR3 length: 17 amino acids. J was trimmed by 3 bases and V by 5 bases; bases with no gene match: 8. CDR1 is WSHSY, CDR2 SAAADI, per germline.

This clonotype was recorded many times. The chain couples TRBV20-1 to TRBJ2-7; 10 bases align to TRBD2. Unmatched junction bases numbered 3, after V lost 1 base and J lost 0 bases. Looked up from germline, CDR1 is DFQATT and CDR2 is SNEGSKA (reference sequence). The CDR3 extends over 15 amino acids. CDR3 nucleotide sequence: TGCAGTGCTAGAGTACTAGCGGGAAGCTCCTACGAGCAGTACTTC. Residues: CSARVLAGSSYEQYF.

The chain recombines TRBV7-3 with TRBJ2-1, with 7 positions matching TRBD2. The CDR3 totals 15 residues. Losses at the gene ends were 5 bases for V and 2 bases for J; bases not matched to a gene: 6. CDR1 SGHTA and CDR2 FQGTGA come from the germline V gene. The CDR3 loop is CASSAGLDPYNEQFF. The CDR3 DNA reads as TGTGCCAGCAGCGCCGGACTAGATCCCTACAATGAGCAGTTCTTC.

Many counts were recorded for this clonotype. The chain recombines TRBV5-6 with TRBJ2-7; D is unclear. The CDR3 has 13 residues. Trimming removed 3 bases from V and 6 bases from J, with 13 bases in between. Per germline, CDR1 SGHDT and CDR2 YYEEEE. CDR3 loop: CASSYTAKGEQYF. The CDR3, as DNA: TGTGCCAGCAGCTACACAGCGAAAGGCGAGCAGTACTTC.

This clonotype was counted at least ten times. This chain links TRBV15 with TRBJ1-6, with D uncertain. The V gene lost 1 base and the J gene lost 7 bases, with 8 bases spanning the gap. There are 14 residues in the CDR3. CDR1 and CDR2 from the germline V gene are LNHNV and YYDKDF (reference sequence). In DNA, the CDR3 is TGTGCCACCAGCAGAGTACAGATGAATTCACCCCTCCACTTT. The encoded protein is CATSRVQMNSPLHF.

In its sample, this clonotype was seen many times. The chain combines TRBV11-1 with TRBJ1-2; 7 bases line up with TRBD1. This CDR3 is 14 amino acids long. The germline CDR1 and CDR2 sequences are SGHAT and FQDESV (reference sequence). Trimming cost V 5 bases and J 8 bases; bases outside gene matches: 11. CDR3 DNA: TGTGCCAGCAGCCGACAGCAGACAGGGCCAGGCTACACCTTC. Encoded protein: CASSRQQTGPGYTF.

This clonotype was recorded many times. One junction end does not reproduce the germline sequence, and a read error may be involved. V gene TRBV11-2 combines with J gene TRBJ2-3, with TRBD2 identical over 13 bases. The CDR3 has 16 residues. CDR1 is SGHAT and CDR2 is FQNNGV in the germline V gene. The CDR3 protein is CASSSRTSGSTDTQYF. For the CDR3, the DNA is TGCGCCAGCAGCTCCAGGACTAGCGGGAGTACAGATACGCAGTATTTT. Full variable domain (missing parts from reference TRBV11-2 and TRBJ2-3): EAGVAQSPRYKIIEKRQSVAFWCNPISGHATLYWYQQILGQGPKLLIQFQNNGVVDDSQLPKDRFSAERLKGVDSTLKIQPAKLEDSAVYLCASSSRTSGSTDTQYFGPGTRLTVL.

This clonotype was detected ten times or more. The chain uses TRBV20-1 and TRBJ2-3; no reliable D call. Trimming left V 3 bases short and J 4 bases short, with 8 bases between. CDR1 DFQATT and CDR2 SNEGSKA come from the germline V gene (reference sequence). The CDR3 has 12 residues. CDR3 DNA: TGCAGTGCTAGCCAGGCCCCAGATACGCAGTATTTT. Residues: CSASQAPDTQYF.

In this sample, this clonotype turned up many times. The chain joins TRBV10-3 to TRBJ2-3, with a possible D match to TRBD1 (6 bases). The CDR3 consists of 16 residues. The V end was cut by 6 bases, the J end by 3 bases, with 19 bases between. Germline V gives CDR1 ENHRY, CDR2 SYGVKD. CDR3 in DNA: TGTGCCATCAGCACCACAGGGCTGGGGTGGACAGATACGCAGTATTTT. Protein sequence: CAISTTGLGWTDTQYF.

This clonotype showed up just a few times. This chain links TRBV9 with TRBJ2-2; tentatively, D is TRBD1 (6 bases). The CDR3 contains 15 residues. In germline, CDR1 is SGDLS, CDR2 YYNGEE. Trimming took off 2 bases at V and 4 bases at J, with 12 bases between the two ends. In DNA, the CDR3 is TGTGCCAGCAGCGTCCTCCTGGACAGCACCGGGGAGCTGTTTTTT. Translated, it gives CASSVLLDSTGELFF.

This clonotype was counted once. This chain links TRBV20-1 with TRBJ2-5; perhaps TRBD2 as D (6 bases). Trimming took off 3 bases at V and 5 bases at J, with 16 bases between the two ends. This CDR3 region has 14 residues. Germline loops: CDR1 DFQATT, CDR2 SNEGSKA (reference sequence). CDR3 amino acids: CSASIAGSVETQYF. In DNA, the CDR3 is TGCAGTGCTAGTATTGCCGGGAGTGTTGAGACCCAGTACTTC.

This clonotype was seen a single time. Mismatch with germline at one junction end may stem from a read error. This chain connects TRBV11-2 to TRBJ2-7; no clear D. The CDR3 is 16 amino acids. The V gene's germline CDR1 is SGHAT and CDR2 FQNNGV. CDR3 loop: CAGSHDLGRSSYEQYF. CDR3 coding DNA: TGCGCCGGCAGTCATGACTTGGGCAGGAGCTCCTACGAGCAGTACTTC.

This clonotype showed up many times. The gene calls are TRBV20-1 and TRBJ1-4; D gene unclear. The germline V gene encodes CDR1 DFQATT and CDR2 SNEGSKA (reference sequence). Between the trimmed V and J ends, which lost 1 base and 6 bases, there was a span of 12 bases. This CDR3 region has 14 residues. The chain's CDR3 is CSARAAVNYEKLFF. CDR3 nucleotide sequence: TGCAGTGCTAGAGCGGCAGTAAACTATGAAAAACTGTTTTTT.

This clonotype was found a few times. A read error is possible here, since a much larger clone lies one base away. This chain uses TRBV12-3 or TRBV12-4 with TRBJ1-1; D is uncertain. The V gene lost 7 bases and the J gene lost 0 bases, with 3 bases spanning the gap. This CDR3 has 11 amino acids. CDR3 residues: CASTVNTEAFF. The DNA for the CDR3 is TGTGCCAGCACCGTGAACACTGAAGCTTTCTTT.